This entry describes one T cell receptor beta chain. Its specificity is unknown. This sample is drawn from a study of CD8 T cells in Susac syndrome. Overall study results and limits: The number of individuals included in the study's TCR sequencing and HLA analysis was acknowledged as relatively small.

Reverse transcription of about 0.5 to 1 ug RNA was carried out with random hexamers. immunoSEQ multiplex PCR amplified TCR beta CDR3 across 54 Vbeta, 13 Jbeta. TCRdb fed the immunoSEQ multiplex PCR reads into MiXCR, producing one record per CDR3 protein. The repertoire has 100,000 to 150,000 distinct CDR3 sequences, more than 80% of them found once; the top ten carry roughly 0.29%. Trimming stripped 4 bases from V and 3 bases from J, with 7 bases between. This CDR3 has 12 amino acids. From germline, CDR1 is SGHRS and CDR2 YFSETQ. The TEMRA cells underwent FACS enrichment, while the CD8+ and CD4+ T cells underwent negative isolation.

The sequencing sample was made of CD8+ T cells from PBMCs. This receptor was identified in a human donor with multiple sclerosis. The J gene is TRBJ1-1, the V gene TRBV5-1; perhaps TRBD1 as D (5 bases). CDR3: CASSQGHTEAFF. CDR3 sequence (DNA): TGCGCCAGCAGCCAGGGCCACACTGAAGCTTTCTTT.